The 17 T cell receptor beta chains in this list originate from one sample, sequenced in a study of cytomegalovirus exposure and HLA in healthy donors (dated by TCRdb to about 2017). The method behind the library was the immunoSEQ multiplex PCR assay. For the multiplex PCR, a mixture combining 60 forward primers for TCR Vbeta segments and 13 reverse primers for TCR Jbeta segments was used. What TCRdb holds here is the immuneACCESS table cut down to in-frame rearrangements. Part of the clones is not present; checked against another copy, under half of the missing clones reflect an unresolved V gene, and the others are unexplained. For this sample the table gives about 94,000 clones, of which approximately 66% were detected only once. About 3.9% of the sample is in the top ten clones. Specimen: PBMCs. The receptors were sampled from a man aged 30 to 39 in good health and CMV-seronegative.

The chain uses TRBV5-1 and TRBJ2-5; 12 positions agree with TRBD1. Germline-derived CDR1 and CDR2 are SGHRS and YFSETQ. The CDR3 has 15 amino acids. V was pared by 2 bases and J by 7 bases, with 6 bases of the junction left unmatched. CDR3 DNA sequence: TGCGCCAGCAGCTTTTGGGACAGGGGGCTGGGGACCCAGTACTTC. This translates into CASSFWDRGLGTQYF.

CDR3: CASSFARDSYEQYF. CDR3 DNA sequence: TGTGCCAGCAGCTTCGCTAGAGACTCCTACGAGCAGTACTTC. The chain carries TRBV7-2 and TRBJ2-7; no clear D. V lost 3 bases and J lost 0, with 9 bases in between. Per germline, CDR1 SGHTA and CDR2 FQGNSA. The CDR3 contains 14 residues.

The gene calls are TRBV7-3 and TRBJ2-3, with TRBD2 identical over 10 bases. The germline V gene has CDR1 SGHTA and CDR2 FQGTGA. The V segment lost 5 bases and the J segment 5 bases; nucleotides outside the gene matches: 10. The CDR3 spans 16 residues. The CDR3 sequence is CASSPYSGGTVDTQYF. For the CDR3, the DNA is TGTGCCAGCAGCCCCTATAGCGGGGGGACGGTAGATACGCAGTATTTT.

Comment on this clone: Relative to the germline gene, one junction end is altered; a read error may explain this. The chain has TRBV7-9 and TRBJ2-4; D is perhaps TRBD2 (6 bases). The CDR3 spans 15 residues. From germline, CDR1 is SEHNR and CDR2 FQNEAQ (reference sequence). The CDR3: CSSSLGQGGQNIQYF. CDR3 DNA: TGTTCCAGCAGCTTAGGCCAGGGAGGCCAAAACATTCAGTACTTC. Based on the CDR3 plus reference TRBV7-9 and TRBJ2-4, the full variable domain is DTGVSQNPRHKITKRGQNVTFRCDPISEHNRLYWYRQTLGQGPEFLTYFQNEAQLEKSRLLSDRFSAERPKGSFSTLEIQRTEQGDSAMYLCSSSLGQGGQNIQYFGAGTRLSVL.

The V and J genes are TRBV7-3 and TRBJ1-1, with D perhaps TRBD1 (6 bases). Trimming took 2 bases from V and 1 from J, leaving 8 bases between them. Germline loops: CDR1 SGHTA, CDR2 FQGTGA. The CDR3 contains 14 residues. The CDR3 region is CASSLQGPNTEAFF. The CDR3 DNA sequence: TGTGCCAGCAGCTTACAGGGGCCGAACACTGAAGCTTTCTTT.

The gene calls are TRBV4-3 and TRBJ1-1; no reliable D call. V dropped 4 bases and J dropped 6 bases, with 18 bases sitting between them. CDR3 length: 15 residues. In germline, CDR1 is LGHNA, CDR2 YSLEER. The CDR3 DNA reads TGCGCCAGCAGCCGACGAGACGGGGTGAGCGCTGAAGCTTTCTTT. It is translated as CASSRRDGVSAEAFF.

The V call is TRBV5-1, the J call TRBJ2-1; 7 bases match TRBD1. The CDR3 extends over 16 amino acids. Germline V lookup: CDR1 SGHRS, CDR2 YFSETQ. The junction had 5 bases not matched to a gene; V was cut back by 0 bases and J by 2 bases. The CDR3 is CASSLEGQLTYNEQFF. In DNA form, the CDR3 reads TGCGCCAGCAGCTTGGAGGGACAGCTTACCTACAATGAGCAGTTCTTC.

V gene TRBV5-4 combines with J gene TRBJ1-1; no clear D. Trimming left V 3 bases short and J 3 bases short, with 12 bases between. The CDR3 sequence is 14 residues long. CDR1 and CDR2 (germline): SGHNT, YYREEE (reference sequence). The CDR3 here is CASSSEHRYTEAFF. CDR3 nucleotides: TGTGCCAGCAGCTCAGAACACAGATACACTGAAGCTTTCTTT.

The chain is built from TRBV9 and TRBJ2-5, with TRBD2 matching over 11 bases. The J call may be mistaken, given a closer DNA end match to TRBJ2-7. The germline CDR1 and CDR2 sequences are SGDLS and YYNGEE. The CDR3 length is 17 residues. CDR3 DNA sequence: TGTGCCAGCAGCGTAGAGAGACTAGCGGGAAACTCCTACGAGCAGTACTTC. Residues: CASSVERLAGNSYEQYF.

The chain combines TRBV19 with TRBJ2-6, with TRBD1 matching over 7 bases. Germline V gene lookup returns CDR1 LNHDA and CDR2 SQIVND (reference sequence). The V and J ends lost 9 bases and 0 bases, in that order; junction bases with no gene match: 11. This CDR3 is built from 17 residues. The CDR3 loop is CASRERDSGSGANVLTF. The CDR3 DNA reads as TGTGCCAGCCGTGAACGGGACAGTGGCTCTGGGGCCAACGTCCTGACTTTC.

The CDR3 spells CASSAQLPRPRGDTEAFF. In DNA, the CDR3 is TGTGCCAGCAGTGCCCAACTACCACGACCAAGGGGCGACACTGAAGCTTTCTTT. This sequence joins TRBV28 and TRBJ1-1; a weak D match, TRBD1 (5 bases). CDR3 length: 18 residues. Germline V gene data show CDR1 as MDHEN and CDR2 as SYDVKM. Trimming shortened V by 5 bases and J by 3 bases, and 25 bases separated the two germline ends.

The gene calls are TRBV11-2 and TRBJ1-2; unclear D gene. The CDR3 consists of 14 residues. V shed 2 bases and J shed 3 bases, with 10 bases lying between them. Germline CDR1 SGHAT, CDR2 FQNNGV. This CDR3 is CASSLMGQDYGYTF. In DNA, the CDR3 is TGTGCCAGCAGCTTAATGGGCCAGGACTATGGCTACACCTTC. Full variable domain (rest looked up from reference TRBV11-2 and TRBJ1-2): EAGVAQSPRYKIIEKRQSVAFWCNPISGHATLYWYQQILGQGPKLLIQFQNNGVVDDSQLPKDRFSAERLKGVDSTLKIQPAKLEDSAVYLCASSLMGQDYGYTFGSGTRLTVV.

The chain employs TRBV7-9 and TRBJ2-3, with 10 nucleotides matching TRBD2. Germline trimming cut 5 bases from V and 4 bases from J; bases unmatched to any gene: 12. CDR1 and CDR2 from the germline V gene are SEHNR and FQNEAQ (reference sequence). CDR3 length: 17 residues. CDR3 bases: TGTGCCAGCAGCCTTCCCCTAGCGGGAGATATGCCAGATACGCAGTATTTT. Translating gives CASSLPLAGDMPDTQYF.

The CDR3 DNA follows: TGTGCCAGCAGTGAGGCCAATGAGCAGTTCTTC. Its translation: CASSEANEQFF. This chain links TRBV7-3 with TRBJ2-1; D is undetermined. The CDR3 consists of 11 residues. Between the trimmed V and J ends, which lost 6 bases and 6 bases, there was a span of 6 bases. Germline CDR1 reads SGHTA; CDR2 reads FQGTGA.

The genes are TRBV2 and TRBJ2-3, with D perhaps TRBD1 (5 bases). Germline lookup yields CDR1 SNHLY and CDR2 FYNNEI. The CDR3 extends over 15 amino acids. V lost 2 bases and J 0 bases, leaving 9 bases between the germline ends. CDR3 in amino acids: CASSEQGTSTDTQYF. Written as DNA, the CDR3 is TGTGCCAGCAGTGAACAGGGCACTAGCACAGATACGCAGTATTTT.

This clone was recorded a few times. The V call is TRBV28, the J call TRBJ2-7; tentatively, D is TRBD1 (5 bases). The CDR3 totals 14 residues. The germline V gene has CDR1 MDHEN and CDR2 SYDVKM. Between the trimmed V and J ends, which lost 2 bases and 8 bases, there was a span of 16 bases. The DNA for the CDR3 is TGTGCCAGCAGTTTACAGGGCCCTACCACCCAGCAGTACTTC. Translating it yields CASSLQGPTTQQYF.

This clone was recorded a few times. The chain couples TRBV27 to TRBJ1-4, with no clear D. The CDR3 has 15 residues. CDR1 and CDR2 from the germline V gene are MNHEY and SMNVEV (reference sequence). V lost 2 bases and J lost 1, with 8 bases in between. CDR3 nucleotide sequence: TGTGCCAGCAGTTTAAGCGGAGGAACTAATGAAAAACTGTTTTTT. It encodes CASSLSGGTNEKLFF.